This passage covers 27 T cell receptor beta chains from one sample sequenced in a study of beta chain features in type 1 diabetes. For these receptors, no antigen is known. Sequenced material consisted of expressed TCRB transcripts (all of the isolated RNA was reverse transcribed). Some clones are missing from TCRdb's copy, which holds only in-frame ones; the method was immunoSEQ multiplex PCR. The sample consists of a few hundred thousand clones, roughly 14% of them appearing once. Overall study findings and caveats: Shorter TCRB CDR3s, moderately but significantly so, marked every one of the four CD4+ subsets in Type 1 diabetes patients.

The sample was naive CD4+ T cells from blood. The origin of the receptors is a woman younger than 35 with type 1 diabetes.

This clone was counted a few times. The rearrangement links TRBV9 to TRBJ1-4; D is perhaps TRBD1 (5 bases). V shed 0 bases and J shed 0 bases, with 9 bases lying between them. The CDR3 contains 16 residues. Germline V CDR1 and CDR2: SGDLS, YYNGEE. CDR3 residues: CASSVEDTTTNEKLFF. DNA for the CDR3: TGTGCCAGCAGCGTAGAGGACACAACAACTAATGAAAAACTGTTTTTT.

V and J are TRBV7-2 and TRBJ1-2; 9 bases match TRBD1. The trim removed 5 bases at V and 4 bases at J, leaving 8 bases unmatched. The germline V gene has CDR1 SGHTA and CDR2 FQGNSA. The CDR3 totals 15 residues. CDR3 nucleotides: TGTGCCAGCAGCGCACAGGGGGCAGGGGGCTATGGCTACACCTTC. This encodes CASSAQGAGGYGYTF.

CDR3 protein: CASSYRGNQPQHF. The CDR3 DNA reads as TGTGCCAGCAGTTACAGAGGCAATCAGCCCCAGCATTTT. This rearrangement joins TRBV6-6 to TRBJ1-5, with D hard to call. Germline-derived CDR1 and CDR2 are MNHNY and SVGAGI (reference sequence). The CDR3 runs to 13 residues. With 2 bases removed from V and 2 bases from J, the gap between germline ends came to 4 bases.

The rearrangement uses TRBV28 and TRBJ1-2, with D possibly being TRBD1 (5 bases). V shed 2 bases and J shed 8 bases, with 12 bases lying between them. This CDR3 spans 13 amino acids. Germline V gene lookup returns CDR1 MDHEN and CDR2 SYDVKM. The CDR3 DNA is TGTGCCAGCAGTTTAAACGACAGATCCGGCTACACCTTC. Amino acids: CASSLNDRSGYTF.

The CDR3 loop is CASSLFSGTGRSQYF. DNA for the CDR3: TGTGCCAGCAGTTTATTCAGCGGGACAGGCCGATCGCAGTACTTC. The chain has TRBV28 and TRBJ2-7; TRBD1 is a possible D gene (8 bases). The germline V gene has CDR1 MDHEN and CDR2 SYDVKM. There are 15 residues in the CDR3. V was shortened by 1 base and J by 9 bases, with 19 bases between the two germline ends. The full variable domain, its missing parts supplied by reference TRBV28 and TRBJ2-7, is DVKVTQSSRYLVKRTGEKVFLECVQDMDHENMFWYRQDPGLGLRLIYFSYDVKMKEKGDIPEGYSVSREKKERFSLILESASTNQTSMYLCASSLFSGTGRSQYFGPGTRLTVT.

This clone showed up just a few times. The V call is TRBV5-4, the J call TRBJ2-1, with TRBD2 matching 15 bases. The V gene end was trimmed by 5 bases and the J gene end by 4 bases; junction bases not matched to a gene: 4. Germline CDR1 SGHNT, CDR2 YYREEE (reference sequence). This CDR3 spans 16 amino acids. CDR3 protein: CASSSGTSGRYNEQFF. CDR3 sequence (DNA): TGTGCCAGCAGTTCTGGGACTAGCGGGAGGTACAATGAGCAGTTCTTC.

This clone was counted between two and nine times. The CDR3 bases are TGTGCCAGTACCCGGGACAACTCTGGAAACACCATATATTTT. Its translation is CASTRDNSGNTIYF. The genes are TRBV19 and TRBJ1-3; possibly TRBD1 for D (6 bases). The germline V and J ends were trimmed by 7 bases and 0 bases, with 10 bases remaining between them. The CDR3 spans 14 residues. Germline values: CDR1 LNHDA, CDR2 SQIVND (reference sequence).

This clone was counted only a few times. The chain recombines TRBV28 with TRBJ2-1; 13 bases line up with TRBD2. The CDR3 extends over 15 amino acids. J was trimmed by 6 bases and V by 6 bases; bases with no gene match: 5. Germline CDR1 reads MDHEN; CDR2 reads SYDVKM. For the CDR3, the DNA is TGTGCCAGCAGGGGACTAGCGGGGATTCGCAATGAGCAGTTCTTC. Protein product: CASRGLAGIRNEQFF.

The rearrangement links TRBV18 to TRBJ2-1; 9 nucleotides align to TRBD2. J gave up 7 bases and V 2 bases, and 6 bases lay outside the gene matches. This CDR3 has 15 amino acids. The germline V gene encodes CDR1 KGHSH and CDR2 LQKENI. CDR3 sequence: CASSPGTSKGNEQFF. The CDR3 region has the DNA TGTGCCAGCTCACCAGGGACTAGCAAGGGTAATGAGCAGTTCTTC.

V usage is TRBV18 and J usage is TRBJ2-5; 12 nucleotides align to TRBD2. The J call may not be correct, given that the DNA end is closer to TRBJ2-7. The CDR3 loop spans 15 amino acids. Germline V gene lookup returns CDR1 KGHSH and CDR2 LQKENI. The CDR3 here is CASSSSGRGAYEQYF. The DNA for the CDR3 is TGTGCCAGCTCATCTAGCGGGAGGGGCGCCTACGAGCAGTACTTC.

The rearrangement links TRBV29-1 to TRBJ1-2; 7 bases line up with TRBD1. The CDR3 consists of 14 residues. CDR1 and CDR2 from the germline V gene are SQVTM and ANQGSEA. Losses at the gene ends were 4 bases for V and 0 bases for J; bases not matched to a gene: 5. For the CDR3, the DNA is TGCAGCGTTGCGGGGACAGCTCCTAACTATGGCTACACCTTC. Amino acid sequence: CSVAGTAPNYGYTF.

This clone was seen more than once but under ten times. The V call is TRBV6-6, the J call TRBJ1-3, with 8 bases matching TRBD1. The CDR3 extends over 13 amino acids. In germline, CDR1 is MNHNY, CDR2 SVGAGI (reference sequence). With 6 bases clipped from V and 7 bases from J, the junction kept 5 bases outside the gene matches. CDR3 nucleotide sequence: TGTGCCAGCAGCGGACAGGGAGGGAACACCATATATTTT. Translating gives CASSGQGGNTIYF.

This clone has only a few counts. The V and J genes are TRBV11-3 and TRBJ2-5, with 13 bases that match TRBD2. The CDR3 covers 15 residues. Germline V lookup: CDR1 SGHNT, CDR2 YENEEA. V shed 5 bases, J shed 2 bases, and the junction held 2 bases outside the gene matches. CDR3 protein: CASSEGLAGQETQYF. Here the CDR3 DNA reads TGTGCCAGCAGCGAGGGACTAGCGGGGCAAGAGACCCAGTACTTC.

The V call is TRBV2, the J call TRBJ2-3, with 14 bases aligning to TRBD2. V trimming: 2 bases; J trimming: 8 bases; junction bases outside the gene matches: 6. The CDR3 sequence is 16 residues long. Looked up from germline, CDR1 is SNHLY and CDR2 is FYNNEI. The CDR3 reads CASSERGTSGSGTQYF. The DNA of the CDR3 is TGTGCCAGCAGTGAACGGGGGACTAGCGGGAGTGGTACGCAGTATTTT.

CDR3 in DNA: TGTGCCAGCACGACAGGGGGCTTCAATCAGCCCCAGCATTTT. Its protein is CASTTGGFNQPQHF. V usage is TRBV7-9 and J usage is TRBJ1-5, with 10 bases matching TRBD1. The CDR3 is 14 residues long. Germline CDR1 SEHNR, CDR2 FQNEAQ (reference sequence). Unmatched junction bases numbered 3, after V lost 7 bases and J lost 3 bases.

The chain combines TRBV4-3 with TRBJ2-5; D perhaps matches TRBD2 (6 bases). This CDR3 is built from 18 residues. The V gene's germline CDR1 is LGHNA and CDR2 YSLEER. With 1 base removed from V and 0 bases from J, the gap between germline ends came to 18 bases. CDR3 region: CASSQGLLTRGYQETQYF. The CDR3 DNA is TGCGCCAGCAGCCAAGGCCTCTTGACCCGGGGGTACCAAGAGACCCAGTACTTC.

This clone appeared a few times. The chain carries TRBV29-1 and TRBJ1-2, with TRBD1 matching over 9 bases. Germline assignment: CDR1 SQVTM and CDR2 ANQGSEA. CDR3 length: 14 amino acids. V lost 6 bases, J lost 1 base, and 6 bases stayed unmatched. Here the CDR3 DNA reads TGCAGCGTGCATAGACAGGGGGTTAACTATGGCTACACCTTC. This translates into CSVHRQGVNYGYTF.

This chain uses TRBV11-3 with TRBJ1-2; perhaps TRBD1 as D (6 bases). The CDR3 totals 14 residues. CDR1 SGHNT and CDR2 YENEEA come from the germline V gene. Trimming removed 5 bases from V and 3 bases from J, with 13 bases in between. The CDR3 loop reads CASSRRGTYYGYTF. In DNA, the CDR3 is TGTGCCAGCAGCCGCAGGGGAACCTACTATGGCTACACCTTC.

CDR3 coding DNA: TGTGCCAGCAGTAGGGACAGGCCGAGCACAGATACGCAGTATTTT. This encodes CASSRDRPSTDTQYF. The gene calls are TRBV6-5 and TRBJ2-3, with 8 bases fitting TRBD1. V lost 5 bases to trimming and J lost 0 bases; unmatched junction nucleotides: 4. Looked up from germline, CDR1 is MNHEY and CDR2 is SVGAGI. The CDR3 has 15 residues.

This clone has just a few counts. The chain joins TRBV7-2 to TRBJ2-5; 10 bases match TRBD2. There are 16 residues in the CDR3. Per germline, CDR1 SGHTA and CDR2 FQGNSA. Trimming cost V 3 bases and J 1 base; bases outside gene matches: 5. The CDR3 spells CASSFPSGSRQETQYF. CDR3 DNA: TGTGCCAGCAGCTTTCCTAGCGGGAGCCGCCAAGAGACCCAGTACTTC.

The V gene is TRBV5-4, the J gene TRBJ2-5; weak D call: TRBD2 (5 bases). The germline V gene has CDR1 SGHNT and CDR2 YYREEE (reference sequence). The ends were cut back, 4 bases at V and 2 bases at J, with 12 bases in the middle. The length of the CDR3 is 14 residues. The DNA of the CDR3 is TGTGCCAGCAGCAGCCCCGGGGAACAAGAGACCCAGTACTTC. Translated, it gives CASSSPGEQETQYF.

Ten or more counts support this clone. The chain combines TRBV7-2 with TRBJ2-3; no firm D call. The CDR3 has 12 residues. The germline V gene encodes CDR1 SGHTA and CDR2 FQGNSA. Between the trimmed V and J ends, which lost 0 bases and 6 bases, there was a span of 4 bases. The CDR3 nucleotides read TGTGCCAGCAGCTTAGCGAGGGATACGCAGTATTTT. Its translation: CASSLARDTQYF.

This clone was recorded a few times. The gene calls are TRBV2 and TRBJ2-3; TRBD1 is a possible D gene (7 bases). Trimming pared 4 bases from V and 0 bases from J, leaving 8 bases between. The germline V gene has CDR1 SNHLY and CDR2 FYNNEI. The CDR3 spans 14 residues. Written as DNA, the CDR3 is TGTGCCAGCAGTGCAGGGGGGAGCACAGATACGCAGTATTTT. It translates to CASSAGGSTDTQYF.

This clone has more than one count but fewer than ten. The rearrangement links TRBV6-5 to TRBJ2-2; D call uncertain. This CDR3 is 15 amino acids long. Germline loops: CDR1 MNHEY, CDR2 SVGAGI. The germline V and J ends were trimmed by 5 bases and 9 bases, with 19 bases remaining between them. DNA of the CDR3: TGTGCCAGCAGTCGAGCCAGACTGGTGGATAGGGAGCTGTTTTTT. Protein sequence: CASSRARLVDRELFF.

As DNA, the CDR3 is TGTGCCAGCAGCTTCAACAGGGTCAGAGAGACTGAAGCTTTCTTT. Amino acid sequence: CASSFNRVRETEAFF. V gene TRBV7-8 combines with J gene TRBJ1-1, with D perhaps TRBD1 (6 bases). Germline lookup yields CDR1 SGHVS and CDR2 FQNEAQ. The germline V and J ends were trimmed by 3 bases and 5 bases, with 16 bases remaining between them. CDR3 size: 15 residues.

To note about this clone: This sample includes further DNA sequences coding for the same CDR3. The gene calls are TRBV5-1 and TRBJ2-1, with 14 bases lining up with TRBD2. The CDR3 runs 15 residues. Looked up from germline, CDR1 is SGHRS and CDR2 is YFSETQ. The J segment lost 7 bases and the V segment lost 4 bases, leaving 4 bases of the junction unmatched. CDR3 in amino acids: CASSPGTSGSNEQFF. The CDR3 nucleotides read TGCGCCAGCAGCCCCGGGACTAGCGGGAGTAATGAGCAGTTCTTC.

The chain combines TRBV30 with TRBJ1-5; D gene uncertain. Trimming removed 0 bases at V and 5 bases at J, with 8 bases between. The CDR3 is 13 amino acids. Germline-derived CDR1 and CDR2 are GTSNPN and SVGIG (reference sequence). CDR3 in DNA: TGTGCCTGGAGTGTACGCAACTATCAGCCCCAGCATTTT. This sequence encodes CAWSVRNYQPQHF.